Presented here are 22 T cell receptor beta chains from one specimen sequenced in a study of vaccination and CD4 T cells after COVID-19. Documented treatment: approximately nine-day PBMC culture with coronavirus spike peptide pools or control peptides (ViraFEST assay). No antigens are known for them. Sequence data for DNA of cultured CD4+ T cells were generated by the Oncomine TCR Beta short-read assay. MiXCR, applied by TCRdb to the PCR reads, yields one record per CDR3 protein. The sample has 10,000 to 15,000 distinct CDR3 sequences, roughly 70% seen once. Sequencing was performed on CD4+ T cells from blood, cultured in vitro. All receptors come from a human donor who had recovered from COVID-19.

This clonotype showed up just a few times. The chain employs TRBV7-2 and TRBJ1-3; D is unresolved. Deletions cut 7 bases from V and 1 base from J, with 11 bases between. The germline V gene encodes CDR1 SGHTA and CDR2 FQGNSA. This CDR3 contains 14 residues. The CDR3 DNA is TGTGCCAGCACCGTAGTGGGGTCTGGAAACACCATATATTTT. This codes for CASTVVGSGNTIYF.

The gene calls are TRBV20-1 and TRBJ1-5; TRBD1 matches 8 bases. Per the germline V gene, CDR1 is DFQATT and CDR2 is SNEGSKA (reference sequence). The CDR3 has 16 residues. The junction had 5 bases not matched to a gene; V was cut back by 1 base and J by 0 bases. The CDR3 loop reads CSARVAGQGSNQPQHF. CDR3 sequence (DNA): TGCAGTGCTAGAGTGGCCGGACAGGGTAGCAATCAGCCCCAGCATTTT.

The chain has TRBV2 and TRBJ1-5, with 9 bases lining up with TRBD1. This CDR3 spans 15 amino acids. V was pared by 5 bases and J by 3 bases, with 5 bases of the junction left unmatched. The germline V gene encodes CDR1 SNHLY and CDR2 FYNNEI. The CDR3 DNA reads as TGTGCCAGCAGTTCGGGACAGGGAAACAATCAGCCCCAGCATTTT. This translates into CASSSGQGNNQPQHF. The entire variable domain, with the rest obtained from reference TRBV2 and TRBJ1-5, is as follows: EPEVTQTPSHQVTQMGQEVILRCVPISNHLYFYWYRQILGQKVEFLVSFYNNEISEKSEIFDDQFSVERPDGSNFTLKIRSTKLEDSAMYFCASSSGQGNNQPQHFGDGTRLSIL.

The J gene is TRBJ2-7, the V gene TRBV6-2 or TRBV6-3; D remains ambiguous. There are 11 residues in the CDR3. The germline V gene has CDR1 MNHEY and CDR2 SVGEGT. Trimming took 5 bases from V and 4 from J, leaving 6 bases between them. The CDR3 bases are TGTGCCAGCAGTCGACGGTACGAGCAGTACTTC. Translated, it gives CASSRRYEQYF.

The chain is built from TRBV24-1 and TRBJ1-2; TRBD1 is a possible D gene (5 bases). V gave up 3 bases and J gave up 5 bases, with 15 bases separating them. CDR3 length: 15 residues. Germline-derived CDR1 and CDR2 are KGHDR and SFDVKD. CDR3 amino acids: CATSDNGGGEYGYTF. The CDR3 coding sequence is TGTGCCACCAGTGATAACGGGGGAGGGGAATATGGCTACACCTTC.

The chain has TRBV19 and TRBJ1-5, with 7 bases fitting TRBD1. Per the germline V gene, CDR1 is LNHDA and CDR2 is SQIVND (reference sequence). This CDR3 has 15 residues. V lost 8 bases to trimming and J lost 1 base; unmatched junction nucleotides: 8. This CDR3 is CASSRGTLSNQPQHF. The DNA for the CDR3 is TGTGCCAGTTCCAGGGGGACTTTGAGCAATCAGCCCCAGCATTTT.

The chain combines TRBV20-1 with TRBJ1-1, with a tentative D call TRBD1 (5 bases). Looked up from germline, CDR1 is DFQATT and CDR2 is SNEGSKA (reference sequence). Trimming left V 1 base short and J 0 bases short, with 9 bases between. The CDR3 extends over 14 amino acids. Here the CDR3 DNA reads TGCAGTGCTAGAGGAACAGGCATGAACACTGAAGCTTTCTTT. Translation gives CSARGTGMNTEAFF.

V usage is TRBV29-1 and J usage is TRBJ2-1; D not certain. There are 13 residues in the CDR3. Germline V lookup: CDR1 SQVTM, CDR2 ANQGSEA. Trimming pared 3 bases from V and 0 bases from J, leaving 6 bases between. The CDR3, as DNA: TGCAGCGTTGACGCGAGCTCCTACAATGAGCAGTTCTTC. Protein: CSVDASSYNEQFF.

This chain uses TRBV6-1 with TRBJ1-2; 7 nucleotides match TRBD1. The CDR3 runs to 15 residues. CDR1 and CDR2 (germline): MNHNS, SASEGT. V trimming: 4 bases; J trimming: 4 bases; junction bases outside the gene matches: 9. The CDR3 nucleotides read TGTGCCAGCAGTGCGACCTCAGGGGGAGGCTATGGCTACACCTTC. Its translation: CASSATSGGGYGYTF.

The chain links TRBV20-1 to TRBJ1-1, with no clear D. The V end was cut by 5 bases, the J end by 0 bases, with 13 bases between. The CDR3 totals 14 residues. CDR1 is DFQATT and CDR2 is SNEGSKA in the germline V gene (reference sequence). Here the CDR3 reads CSAPGGRLNTEAFF. The CDR3 nucleotides read TGCAGTGCTCCCGGCGGACGGTTGAACACTGAAGCTTTCTTT.

The chain joins TRBV7-9 to TRBJ1-1; the match to TRBD1 covers 11 bases. CDR3 length: 20 amino acids. The J segment lost 0 bases and the V segment lost 0 bases, leaving 12 bases of the junction unmatched. Germline CDR1 SEHNR, CDR2 FQNEAQ (reference sequence). CDR3 DNA sequence: TGTGCCAGCAGCTTAGCGCCGGGACAGGGGGATAACTCACTGAACACTGAAGCTTTCTTT. This gives the protein CASSLAPGQGDNSLNTEAFF.

J is TRBJ2-3 and V is TRBV12-3 or TRBV12-4; D might be TRBD2 (6 bases). The germline V and J ends were trimmed by 5 bases and 2 bases, with 26 bases remaining between them. CDR3 size: 19 residues. This chain's CDR3 is CASSDEGWRASEDTDTQYF. Written as DNA, the CDR3 is TGTGCCAGCAGTGACGAGGGGTGGAGGGCTAGCGAGGACACAGATACGCAGTATTTT.

V usage is TRBV27 and J usage is TRBJ1-5; a possible D gene is TRBD1 (6 bases). CDR1 is MNHEY and CDR2 is SMNVEV in the germline V gene (reference sequence). The CDR3 sequence is 15 residues long. The V gene lost 4 bases and the J gene lost 4 bases, with 14 bases spanning the gap. CDR3 in amino acids: CASSSVRTANQPQHF. CDR3 in DNA: TGTGCCAGCAGTTCAGTACGGACAGCAAATCAGCCCCAGCATTTT.

The chain employs TRBV6-2 or TRBV6-3 and TRBJ1-2; the D is unclear. Germline CDR1 reads MNHEY; CDR2 reads SVGEGT. The CDR3 runs 13 residues. Deletions cut 2 bases from V and 5 bases from J, with 9 bases between. CDR3 DNA: TGTGCCAGCAGTTACCCCTCCAGATATGGCTACACCTTC. Its protein is CASSYPSRYGYTF.

This clonotype was counted a single time. The CDR3 DNA sequence: TGCAGCGTCGCCGGTTCCTCGAGGGATGAAGCTTTCTTT. It encodes CSVAGSSRDEAFF. This chain joins TRBV29-1 and TRBJ1-1; D uncertain. CDR3 size: 13 residues. CDR1 is SQVTM and CDR2 is ANQGSEA in the germline V gene. Trimming took off 6 bases at V and 7 bases at J, with 18 bases between the two ends.

The chain recombines TRBV6-2 or TRBV6-3 with TRBJ2-5; D gene ambiguous. Trimming pared 6 bases from V and 4 bases from J, leaving 6 bases between. Per the germline V gene, CDR1 is MNHEY and CDR2 is SVGEGT. The CDR3 has 11 amino acids. The CDR3 DNA reads TGTGCCAGCAGAGAGCGAGAGACCCAGTACTTC. It translates to CASRERETQYF.

V usage is TRBV6-2 or TRBV6-3 and J usage is TRBJ1-6, with D uncertain. The germline CDR1 and CDR2 sequences are MNHEY and SVGEGT. CDR3 size: 12 residues. V was cut by 6 bases and J by 8 bases, with 8 bases left in between. The CDR3 protein is CASRRQDSPLHF. The CDR3 region has the DNA TGTGCCAGCAGGCGCCAGGATTCACCCCTCCACTTT.

The chain recombines TRBV7-3 with TRBJ1-1, with a weak D call TRBD1 (5 bases). V was clipped by 2 bases and J by 4 bases, with 11 bases between them. The germline V gene encodes CDR1 SGHTA and CDR2 FQGTGA. The CDR3 loop spans 14 amino acids. CDR3 sequence reads: CASSLQGSGTEAFF. For the CDR3, the DNA is TGTGCCAGCAGCTTACAGGGTTCGGGCACTGAAGCTTTCTTT. Full variable domain (rest looked up from reference TRBV7-3 and TRBJ1-1): GAGVSQTPSNKVTEKGKYVELRCDPISGHTALYWYRQSLGQGPEFLIYFQGTGAADDSGLPNDRFFAVRPEGSVSTLKIQRTERGDSAVYLCASSLQGSGTEAFFGQGTRLTVV.

The rearrangement joins TRBV28 to TRBJ1-5, with 7 nucleotides matching TRBD1. CDR1 is MDHEN, CDR2 SYDVKM, per germline. V lost 6 bases to trimming and J lost 7 bases; unmatched junction nucleotides: 12. CDR3 length: 15 residues. CDR3 amino acids: CASRPDRHGGQPQHF. CDR3 DNA: TGTGCCAGCAGACCGGACAGGCATGGTGGCCAGCCCCAGCATTTT.

J is TRBJ1-5 and V is TRBV27; 7 bases are a match to TRBD1. CDR1 is MNHEY and CDR2 is SMNVEV in the germline V gene (reference sequence). The length of the CDR3 is 15 residues. J lost 7 bases, V lost 3 bases, and 9 bases had no gene match. The CDR3 sequence: CASSLASGGHQPQHF. The CDR3 coding sequence is TGTGCCAGCAGTTTGGCGTCAGGGGGGCACCAGCCCCAGCATTTT.

The chain is built from TRBV6-2 or TRBV6-3 and TRBJ1-1, with D possibly TRBD1 on 5 matching bases. Per germline, CDR1 MNHEY and CDR2 SVGEGT. CDR3 length: 16 amino acids. Trimming pared 2 bases from V and 5 bases from J, leaving 18 bases between. In DNA, the CDR3 is TGTGCCAGCAGTTACGGTGGGGCCGGACGCGGGACTGAAGCTTTCTTT. Translated: CASSYGGAGRGTEAFF.

The rearrangement joins TRBV20-1 to TRBJ2-3; D not certain. Between the trimmed V and J ends, which lost 4 bases and 2 bases, there was a span of 4 bases. CDR1 is DFQATT, CDR2 SNEGSKA, per germline (reference sequence). This CDR3 has 11 residues. CDR3 in DNA: TGCAGTGCTACAATCACAGATACGCAGTATTTT. Translation gives CSATITDTQYF.